What follows are 23 T cell receptor beta chains derived from one specimen sequenced in a study of T cell clonality in common variable immunodeficiency. Study observations and caveats: Fewer deletions and N-nucleotide insertions were reportedly seen in common variable immunodeficiency TCR beta sequences.

Measured with immunoSEQ multiplex PCR; TCRdb has only the in-frame clones, and not every one. The sample includes around 42,000 clones, none of them occurring once. These receptors' targets are unknown. The sequencing input was peripheral blood mononuclear cells. These receptor sequences come from a human donor with common variable immunodeficiency.

This clone came up many times. The observed sequence ends 3 residues before the CDR3 terminus, with the missing tail filled in from the germline J gene. The chain carries TRBV19 and TRBJ1-5, with TRBD1 as a possible D gene (6 bases). Germline V gene lookup returns CDR1 LNHDA and CDR2 SQIVND (reference sequence). The CDR3 sequence is 16 residues long. V was clipped by 1 base and J by 0 bases, with 10 bases between them. This CDR3 reads CASSIGGTYSNQPQHF. CDR3 DNA (partial): TGTGCCAGTAGTATAGGGGGGACATATAGCAATCAGCCC.

At least ten counts were recorded for this clone. The missing CDR3 end, 3 residues past where the read stops, is filled in from the germline J gene. The rearrangement joins TRBV12-3 or TRBV12-4 to TRBJ2-7, with unresolved D. V lost 2 bases to trimming and J lost 2 bases, with 4 bases between them. There are 12 residues in the CDR3. The CDR3 loop reads CASSLRAYEQYF. CDR3 DNA (partial): TGTGCCAGCAGTTTAAGGGCCTACGAG.

This clone was seen at least ten times. The read terminates 3 residues ahead of where the CDR3 ends, so the germline J gene completes it. This chain links TRBV5-4 with TRBJ1-5; possibly TRBD1 for D (5 bases). Germline lookup yields CDR1 SGHNT and CDR2 YYREEE (reference sequence). The CDR3 runs to 12 residues. V was clipped by 1 base and J by 7 bases, with 6 bases between them. This chain's CDR3 is CASSLQGQPQHF. The CDR3 DNA, read in part, is TGTGCCAGCAGCTTGCAGGGCCAGCCC.

A remark on this clone: Read sequence stops 3 residues before the CDR3 end, and the germline J gene provides the missing end. The chain carries TRBV7-8 and TRBJ2-7, with a weak D call TRBD2 (6 bases). Germline V gene sequence: CDR1 SGHVS, CDR2 FQNEAQ. This CDR3 comprises 16 residues. Trimming took 4 bases from V and 2 from J, leaving 18 bases between them. Here the CDR3 reads CASSYQPGLTAYEQYF. CDR3 DNA, as far as it was read: TGTGCCAGCAGCTACCAGCCGGGACTCACAGCCTACGAG.

Comment on this clone: The read ends 3 residues before the CDR3 terminus; that terminus is restored from the germline J gene. This chain links TRBV2 with TRBJ2-7; 10 nucleotides align to TRBD1. Germline assignment: CDR1 SNHLY and CDR2 FYNNEI. This CDR3 region has 17 residues. The trim removed 1 base at V and 1 base at J, leaving 7 bases unmatched. The part of the CDR3 DNA that was read is TGTGCCAGCAGTGAAGGGGGGGTGGACAGGGGGTCCTACGAG. This sequence encodes CASSEGGVDRGSYE. The CDR3 reads in full as CASSEGGVDRGSYEQYF.

This clone was seen more than once but under ten times. From the germline J gene comes the end of the CDR3, since the read stops 3 residues before it. This chain connects TRBV7-2 to TRBJ2-7, with 10 positions matching TRBD1. This CDR3 region has 15 residues. Germline V gene data show CDR1 as SGHTA and CDR2 as FQGNSA. V dropped 3 bases and J dropped 5; count of bases not matched to a gene: 7. Incomplete CDR3 DNA: TGTGCCAGCAGCTTCCCGGGACAGGGGCTTGACGAG. Amino acids: CASSFPGQGLDE. The CDR3 in full is CASSFPGQGLDEQYF.

This clone was seen a few times. The CDR3 bases that were read are TGTGCCAGTAAAAGGAGGCGGGCAGGGGAATTACCC. This gives the protein CASKRRRAGELP. The entire CDR3 protein is CASKRRRAGELPQHF. V is TRBV2 and J is TRBJ1-5; tentatively, D is TRBD1 (6 bases). The CDR3 goes on 3 residues after the read ends, and that part is filled in from the germline J gene. Germline lookup yields CDR1 SNHLY and CDR2 FYNNEI. CDR3 length equals 15 residues.

Many counts were recorded for this clone. The sequenced part of the CDR3 DNA is TGTGCCAGCAGTTCGTGGACTGTTGTTCGCAGCACAGATACG. As protein: CASSSWTVVRSTDT. The whole CDR3 protein reads CASSSWTVVRSTDTQYF. The chain couples TRBV6-2 or TRBV6-3 to TRBJ2-3, with D tentatively TRBD2 (5 bases). The read is 3 residues too short to cover the CDR3 end, so that end is filled in from the germline J gene. The CDR3 is 17 amino acids. Germline CDR1 is MNHEY and CDR2 is SVGEGT. The ends were cut back, 4 bases at V and 0 bases at J, with 17 bases in the middle.

This clone was observed many times. The CDR3 end lies 3 residues beyond the end of the read and is filled in from the germline J gene. V usage is TRBV23-1 and J usage is TRBJ1-3, with no clear D. TRBV23-1 is designated an ORF whose function remains uncertain. This CDR3 is built from 17 residues. Trimming left V 4 bases short and J 0 bases short, with 16 bases between. CDR3: CASSLNRTVFSGNTIYF. The part of the CDR3 DNA that was read is TGCGCCAGCAGTCTCAATCGCACGGTTTTCTCTGGAAACACC.

Concerning this clone itself: The DNA ends 3 residues before the CDR3 does, and the rest of the CDR3 is filled in from the germline J gene. The rearrangement links TRBV19 to TRBJ2-3; 7 bases agree with TRBD2. Germline V gene sequence: CDR1 LNHDA, CDR2 SQIVND (reference sequence). The CDR3 consists of 15 residues. The trim removed 6 bases at V and 2 bases at J, leaving 8 bases unmatched. CDR3 loop: CASSPVGGVTDTQYF. Incomplete CDR3 DNA: TGTGCCAGTAGCCCTGTGGGGGGGGTCACAGATACG.

This clone is classed as medium-sized. Sequencing ends 3 residues short of the CDR3 end; the germline J gene provides the rest. The chain uses TRBV5-1 and TRBJ2-1; 10 bases line up with TRBD2. CDR3 size: 15 residues. The J segment lost 4 bases and the V segment lost 4 bases, leaving 5 bases of the junction unmatched. CDR1 is SGHRS and CDR2 is YFSETQ in the germline V gene. The covered CDR3 bases are TGCGCCAGCAGCACCGGACTAGCGGCTTACAATGAG. Translated: CASSTGLAAYNE. The CDR3 in full is CASSTGLAAYNEQFF.

For this clone: The read terminates 3 residues ahead of where the CDR3 ends, so the germline J gene completes it. The rearrangement links TRBV18 to TRBJ2-6, with D possibly matching TRBD1 (6 bases). Per germline, CDR1 KGHSH and CDR2 LQKENI. The CDR3 extends over 14 amino acids. V lost 5 bases and J lost 2, with 7 bases in between. CDR3 in amino acids: CASSGGTGANVLTF. Incomplete CDR3 DNA: TGTGCCAGCTCAGGGGGCACTGGGGCCAACGTC.

This clone turned up a few times. The read stops 3 residues short of the end of the CDR3; the missing end is completed from the germline J gene. This chain links TRBV11-3 with TRBJ2-2, with D unresolved. Germline V gives CDR1 SGHNT, CDR2 YENEEA. The V gene lost 4 bases and the J gene lost 6 bases, with 3 bases spanning the gap. This CDR3 contains 11 residues. CDR3 bases read: TGTGCCAGCAGCTCCTCCGGGGAG. Its translation is CASSSSGE. The whole CDR3 is CASSSSGELFF.

The sample holds many counts of this clone. The CDR3 end is not reached by the read, which stops 3 residues before it; the germline J gene fills it in. V is TRBV5-6 and J is TRBJ1-2, with D unclear. CDR3 length equals 14 residues. The ends were cut back, 1 base at V and 1 base at J, with 8 bases in the middle. Per the germline V gene, CDR1 is SGHDT and CDR2 is YYEEEE. CDR3 loop: CASSLLQVNYGYTF. The sequenced part of the CDR3 DNA is TGTGCCAGCAGCTTGCTTCAGGTTAACTATGGC. Combining the CDR3 with reference TRBV5-6 and TRBJ1-2 gives the whole variable domain DAGVTQSPTHLIKTRGQQVTLRCSPKSGHDTVSWYQQALGQGPQFIFQYYEEEERQRGNFPDRFSGHQFPNYSSELNVNALLLGDSALYLCASSLLQVNYGYTFGSGTRLTVV.

In its sample, this clone was seen a few times. With the read ending 3 residues before the CDR3 end, the germline J gene is used to fill in that end. V gene TRBV19 combines with J gene TRBJ2-2, with D unclear. Between the trimmed V and J ends, which lost 3 bases and 6 bases, there was a span of 11 bases. Germline assignment: CDR1 LNHDA and CDR2 SQIVND (reference sequence). This CDR3 region has 14 residues. CDR3 loop: CASSIIGRAGELFF. CDR3 DNA (partial): TGTGCCAGTAGTATCATTGGTAGGGCCGGGGAG.

This clone was seen more than once but under ten times. The read finishes 3 residues shy of the CDR3 end, and the germline J gene is used to complete it. The chain carries TRBV30 and TRBJ1-3, with D uncertain. The CDR3 loop spans 15 amino acids. The germline gives CDR1 GTSNPN, CDR2 SVGIG (reference sequence). The V end was cut by 3 bases, the J end by 4 bases, with 16 bases between. The part of the CDR3 DNA that was read is TGTGCCTGGAGGGAGCCGCACGCGGCGGGAAACACC. It is translated as CAWREPHAAGNT. The complete CDR3 sequence is CAWREPHAAGNTIYF.

On this clone itself: The read gets to within 3 residues of the CDR3 end, and the germline J gene fills in the rest. The chain is built from TRBV19 and TRBJ1-4, with TRBD1 identical over 7 bases. From germline, CDR1 is LNHDA and CDR2 SQIVND (reference sequence). V gave up 3 bases and J gave up 2 bases; unmatched junction bases: 3. CDR3 length equals 15 residues. CDR3 bases read: TGTGCCAGTAGTATTCGACAGGGCACTAATGAAAAA. This encodes CASSIRQGTNEK. The full-length CDR3 reads as CASSIRQGTNEKLFF.

This clone was counted at least ten times. CDR3 amino acids: CASSPDRGGTEAFF. The DNA read from the CDR3 is TGCGCCAGCAGCCCCGACAGGGGAGGCACTGAA. This sequence joins TRBV5-1 and TRBJ1-1, with 8 positions matching TRBD1. From the germline J gene comes the end of the CDR3, since the read stops 3 residues before it. Germline lookup yields CDR1 SGHRS and CDR2 YFSETQ. The CDR3 is 14 residues long. V was pared by 4 bases and J by 4 bases, with 6 bases of the junction left unmatched.

This clone was seen more than once but under ten times. With the read ending 3 residues before the CDR3 end, the germline J gene is used to fill in that end. The chain carries TRBV7-6 and TRBJ1-1; 8 positions agree with TRBD1. V trimming: 2 bases; J trimming: 2 bases; junction bases outside the gene matches: 7. The germline CDR1 and CDR2 sequences are SGHVS and FNYEAQ. The CDR3 has 16 amino acids. The CDR3 loop reads CASSLPEGQANTEAFF. Incomplete CDR3 DNA: TGTGCCAGCAGCTTACCGGAGGGACAGGCAAACACTGAA.

In this sample, this clone turned up a few times. The read terminates 3 residues before the CDR3 end, so the remaining end is supplied by the germline J gene. The V and J genes are TRBV7-3 and TRBJ2-1; 11 bases match TRBD2. The J segment lost 4 bases and the V segment lost 5 bases, leaving 4 bases of the junction unmatched. The germline gives CDR1 SGHTA, CDR2 FQGTGA. This CDR3 spans 15 amino acids. The part of the CDR3 DNA that was read is TGTGCCAGCAGCCTACTAGCGGGAGCTTACAATGAG. This encodes CASSLLAGAYNE. The whole CDR3 sequence reads CASSLLAGAYNEQFF.

This clone was observed at least ten times. One end of the junction fails to match germline, which may point to a read error. The read terminates 3 residues before the CDR3 end, so the remaining end is supplied by the germline J gene. The chain is built from TRBV4-2 and TRBJ2-4; D may be TRBD1 (6 bases). The CDR3 has 13 amino acids. Germline CDR1 reads LGHNA; CDR2 reads YNFKEQ. CDR3: CASRQFPGDIQYF. CDR3 DNA, as far as it was read: TGCGCCAGCAGACAATTTCCAGGGGACATT.

As for this clone: The read falls 3 residues short of the CDR3 end, and the missing part is taken from the germline J gene. The gene calls are TRBV6-2 or TRBV6-3 and TRBJ1-1; no firm D call. This CDR3 has 13 residues. The germline CDR1 and CDR2 sequences are MNHEY and SVGEGT. V lost 2 bases and J lost 1, with 5 bases in between. The CDR3 bases that were read are TGTGCCAGCAGTTACCACGGGAACACTGAA. The encoded protein is CASSYHGNTE. From start to end, the CDR3 is CASSYHGNTEAFF.

This clone was recorded at least ten times. The CDR3 end lies 3 residues beyond the end of the read and is filled in from the germline J gene. V is TRBV7-9 and J is TRBJ1-4; D remains unclear. This CDR3 is built from 14 residues. Germline lookup yields CDR1 SEHNR and CDR2 FQNEAQ (reference sequence). Trimming cost V 5 bases and J 8 bases, with 15 bases left between them. The covered CDR3 bases are TGTGCCAGCAGCGTCTCCGCCGCCGGGGAAAAA. Its translation: CASSVSAAGEK. The CDR3 reads in full as CASSVSAAGEKLFF.